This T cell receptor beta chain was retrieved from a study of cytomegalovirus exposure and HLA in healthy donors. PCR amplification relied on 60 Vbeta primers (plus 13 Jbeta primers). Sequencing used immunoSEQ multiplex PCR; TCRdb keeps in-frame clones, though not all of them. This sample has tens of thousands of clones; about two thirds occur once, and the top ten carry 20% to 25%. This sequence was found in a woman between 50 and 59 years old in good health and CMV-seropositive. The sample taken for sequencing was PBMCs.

The CDR3 coding sequence is TGCAGCGTTGACTCCGGGACAATGAACACTGAAGCTTTCTTT. As protein: CSVDSGTMNTEAFF. The chain employs TRBV29-1 and TRBJ1-1, with D possibly matching TRBD1 (6 bases). The CDR3 is 14 residues long. Trimming removed 3 bases at V and 0 bases at J, with 11 bases between. The germline CDR1 and CDR2 sequences are SQVTM and ANQGSEA.